The clone carrying this T cell receptor (beta chain) has just one count. The data were produced by immunoSEQ multiplex PCR, yet TCRdb's version contains in-frame clones alone and is incomplete. This table holds under 850,000 clones, just under 75% found once. This sample is drawn from a study of shared clonotypes between healthy human individuals. The TCR comes from a woman younger than 45 in good health. The sequenced sample was memory CD4+ T cells sorted from blood. Noted subset: CD45RA-negative fraction.

CDR3 loop: CASSVSRDRVSGGANVLTF. In DNA, the CDR3 is TGTGCCAGCAGCGTGAGTCGGGACAGGGTTAGTGGAGGGGCCAACGTCCTGACTTTC. The chain joins TRBV5-8 to TRBJ2-6; 9 nucleotides align to TRBD1. This CDR3 has 19 amino acids. V was pared by 4 bases and J by 4 bases, with 15 bases of the junction left unmatched. Germline V gene data show CDR1 as SGHTS and CDR2 as YDEGEE.